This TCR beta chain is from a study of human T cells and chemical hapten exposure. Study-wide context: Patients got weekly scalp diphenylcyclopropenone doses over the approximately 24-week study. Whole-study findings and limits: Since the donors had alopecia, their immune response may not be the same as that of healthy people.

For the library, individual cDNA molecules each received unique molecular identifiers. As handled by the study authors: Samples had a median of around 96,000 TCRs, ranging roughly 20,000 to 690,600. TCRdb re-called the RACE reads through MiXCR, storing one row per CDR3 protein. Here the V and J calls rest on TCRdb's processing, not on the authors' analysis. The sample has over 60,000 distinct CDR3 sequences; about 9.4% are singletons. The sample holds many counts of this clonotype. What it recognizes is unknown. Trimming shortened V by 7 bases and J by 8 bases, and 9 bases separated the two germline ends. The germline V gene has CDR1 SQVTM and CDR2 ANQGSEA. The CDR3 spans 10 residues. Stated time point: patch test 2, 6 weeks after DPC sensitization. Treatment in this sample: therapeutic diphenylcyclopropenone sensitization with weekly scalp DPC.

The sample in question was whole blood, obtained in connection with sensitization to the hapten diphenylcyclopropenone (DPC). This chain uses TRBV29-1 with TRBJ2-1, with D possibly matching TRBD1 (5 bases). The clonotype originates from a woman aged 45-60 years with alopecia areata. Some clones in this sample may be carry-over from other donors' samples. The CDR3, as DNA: TGCAGCGGGGGCTCCGATGAGCAGTTCTTC. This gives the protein CSGGSDEQFF.